The clone carrying this T cell receptor beta chain was recorded at least ten times. Its antigen remains unidentified. Amplification of TCR beta CDR3 regions used RNA transcripts. Amplification began with first-round RT-PCR using HTBI primers, then second-round multiplex PCR was performed. In TCRdb, the multiplex PCR reads were re-called with MiXCR into one record per CDR3 protein. The sample lists some 150,000 distinct CDR3 sequences, 39% occurring once. This CDR3 contains 14 residues. The V gene's germline CDR1 is SGHTA and CDR2 FQGNSA. Trimming stripped 0 bases from V and 2 bases from J, with 8 bases between. As diagnostic evidence, clinical symptoms, serum thyroxine, TRAb, thyroid ultrasound and orbital computed tomography were relied upon. This entry comes from a study of Graves' ophthalmopathy and Graves' hyperthyroidism. The study, taken as a whole, reports: Most clonotypes expanded in thyroid above 0.001 frequency were present in blood too.

This sequence originates from a man younger than 40 with Graves' ophthalmopathy. The sequencing input was peripheral blood. This chain joins TRBV7-2 and TRBJ2-7; D may match TRBD1 or TRBD2 (6 bases each). CDR3 region: CASSLARGPYEQYF. The CDR3, as DNA: TGTGCCAGCAGCTTAGCACGGGGGCCCTACGAGCAGTACTTC.